The following is a TCR beta chain sequence with its context. Its matching antigen is unknown. The sample originates from a study of T cell responses to AZD1222 COVID-19 vaccine. V was clipped by 1 base and J by 2 bases, with 9 bases between them. From germline, CDR1 is KGHSH and CDR2 LQKENI. This CDR3 has 15 residues. Only in-frame clones appear in the TCRdb table, and some are missing; sequencing was by immunoSEQ multiplex PCR. This sample has about 92,000 clones, with approximately 91% found just once. Study conclusions and caveats: Donors, mostly white British, included more females; clonal diversity was possibly underestimated. Only 5 or 6 AZD1222 recipients tested seropositive at baseline. Spike-specific TCR depth and breadth grew after two AZD1222 doses.

The input for sequencing was peripheral blood, taken on day 0 of AZD1222 vaccination. The J gene is TRBJ1-3, the V gene TRBV18, with D unclear. The TCR originated in an adult in good health. CDR3 protein: CASSPQPGAGNTIYF. As DNA, the CDR3 is TGTGCCAGCTCACCACAGCCAGGTGCTGGAAACACCATATATTTT.